This TCR beta chain was sequenced in a study of blood T cell repertoires in COVID-19. Study as a whole: Samples representing acute and convalescent COVID-19 were sourced from the United States, Italy and Spain. T cells, B-cell-depleted T cells, or PBMCs supplied cDNA or gDNA.

V was clipped by 5 bases and J by 8 bases, with 15 bases between them. Looked up from germline, CDR1 is MNHEY and CDR2 is SVGAGI. This CDR3 region has 13 residues. Original processing notes: How many nucleated cells were present was estimated from reference gene primer amplification. Some clones are missing from TCRdb's copy, which holds only in-frame ones; the method was immunoSEQ multiplex PCR. The DNA was the basis for D and trimming; V, J and clone size are from that table. The repertoire has under 250,000 clones, about 82% of them found once; the top ten carry more than 9%. The genes are TRBV6-5 and TRBJ1-2, with D perhaps matching TRBD1 (6 bases). The receptor comes from a man at least 80 years old with acute or convalescent COVID-19. The sequenced sample consisted of peripheral blood. CDR3 residues: CASSLEQGGGYTF. The CDR3 DNA is TGTGCCAGCAGTCTAGAACAGGGAGGGGGCTACACCTTC.